Shown below are 9 T cell receptor beta chains from a single sample sequenced in a study of blood T cell repertoires in COVID-19. Only in-frame clones appear in the TCRdb table, and some are missing; sequencing was by immunoSEQ multiplex PCR. This repertoire shows some 320,000 clones, roughly nine tenths found once; its top ten account for roughly 2.6%. The specimen was PBMCs or T cells enriched from blood (not recorded which). The receptors derive from a man aged 55-75 years who had recovered from COVID-19.

The chain couples TRBV4-1 to TRBJ1-3; maybe TRBD1 (5 bases). The germline CDR1 and CDR2 sequences are MGHRA and YSYEKL. V lost 2 bases to trimming and J lost 4 bases, with 15 bases between them. This CDR3 is built from 16 residues. The CDR3 region is CASSQFTGPLGNTIYF. The CDR3 DNA is TGCGCCAGCAGCCAATTTACAGGCCCCTTGGGAAACACCATATATTTT.

The CDR3 sequence: CASSSGGLSSYNEQFF. The DNA of the CDR3 is TGTGCCAGCAGTAGCGGGGGCTTGAGCTCCTACAATGAGCAGTTCTTC. V usage is TRBV5-4 and J usage is TRBJ2-1; 9 nucleotides line up with TRBD2. Germline assignment: CDR1 SGHNT and CDR2 YYREEE (reference sequence). V shed 5 bases and J 0 bases; nucleotides not matched to a gene: 6. CDR3 length: 16 residues.

This chain uses TRBV27 with TRBJ1-5; D not resolved. V was shortened by 0 bases and J by 7 bases, with 7 bases between the two germline ends. The CDR3 runs 13 residues. Per germline, CDR1 MNHEY and CDR2 SMNVEV (reference sequence). The chain's CDR3 is CASSLSVGQPQHF. The CDR3 coding sequence is TGTGCCAGCAGTTTATCGGTCGGGCAGCCCCAGCATTTT.

V gene TRBV29-1 combines with J gene TRBJ1-2; 7 bases line up with TRBD1. This CDR3 region has 12 residues. V shed 5 bases, J shed 11 bases, and the junction held 11 bases outside the gene matches. Germline V gene data show CDR1 as SQVTM and CDR2 as ANQGSEA. This chain's CDR3 is CSVQGTGEAYTF. In DNA, the CDR3 is TGCAGCGTTCAGGGAACAGGGGAGGCTTACACCTTC.

This clone was recorded a few times. The chain is built from TRBV2 and TRBJ2-5, with TRBD1 as a possible D gene (5 bases). This CDR3 is built from 16 residues. Germline lookup yields CDR1 SNHLY and CDR2 FYNNEI. The V and J ends lost 3 bases and 0 bases respectively, with 14 bases between them. CDR3 nucleotide sequence: TGTGCCAGCAGTGAGGCGTGGGGCGGCTACCAAGAGACCCAGTACTTC. It codes for CASSEAWGGYQETQYF.

This chain connects TRBV6-5 to TRBJ2-7, with TRBD1 matching over 7 bases. Germline lookup yields CDR1 MNHEY and CDR2 SVGAGI. CDR3 length equals 14 residues. J gave up 3 bases and V 6 bases, and 8 bases lay outside the gene matches. Written as DNA, the CDR3 is TGTGCCAGCAGCCCGACAGGGACCCTCTACGAGCAGTACTTC. Translating gives CASSPTGTLYEQYF.

This chain connects TRBV2 to TRBJ2-4, with TRBD2 as a possible D gene (5 bases). The CDR3 length is 14 residues. The V gene lost 3 bases and the J gene lost 7 bases, with 13 bases spanning the gap. In germline, CDR1 is SNHLY, CDR2 FYNNEI. The CDR3 DNA is TGTGCCAGCAGTGAGGATGGAGGATGGAACATTCAGTACTTC. It codes for CASSEDGGWNIQYF.

In its sample, this clone was seen once. CDR3 protein: CASSIWTSGSGETQYF. In DNA, the CDR3 is TGTGCCAGTAGTATATGGACTAGCGGGAGCGGTGAGACCCAGTACTTC. This rearrangement joins TRBV19 to TRBJ2-5; TRBD2 matches 13 bases. Germline V gene data show CDR1 as LNHDA and CDR2 as SQIVND (reference sequence). This CDR3 has 16 residues. V trimming: 2 bases; J trimming: 5 bases; junction bases outside the gene matches: 5. Together with reference TRBV19 and TRBJ2-5, the CDR3 gives the full variable domain: DGGITQSPKYLFRKEGQNVTLSCEQNLNHDAMYWYRQDPGQGLRLIYYSQIVNDFQKGDIAEGYSVSREKKESFPLTVTSAQKNPTAFYLCASSIWTSGSGETQYFGPGTRLLVL.

The chain recombines TRBV4-1 with TRBJ1-1; 9 bases line up with TRBD1. Germline loops: CDR1 MGHRA, CDR2 YSYEKL. V gave up 1 base and J gave up 11 bases; unmatched junction bases: 8. The CDR3 length is 14 residues. The CDR3 DNA sequence: TGCGCCAGCAGCCAAGTCGGGGGACAGGGTGTGGCTTTCTTT. Translating it yields CASSQVGGQGVAFF.